This TCR beta chain was obtained from a study of OX40 agonist ivuxolimab in advanced cancers. At the level of the study: Hepatocellular carcinoma, melanoma, renal cell or head and neck cancer was diagnosed in the dose-escalation patients. The study's findings and limits: In the 0.1 to 3.0 mg/kg range, CD4+ and CD8+ blood T cells had expanded clonally by week 6. Expanded clones were, on average, more numerous among CD8+ T cells than CD4+.

Clones were sequenced by immunoSEQ multiplex PCR, and TCRdb holds only the in-frame ones, with some missing. The data hold roughly 61,000 clones, with more than 85% observed a single time. The CDR3 has 15 residues. V lost 6 bases, J lost 4 bases, and 12 bases stayed unmatched. The V gene's germline CDR1 is SGHDT and CDR2 YYEEEE. Worth noting for this clone: Its antigen remains unidentified.

This sequence was found in an adult with an advanced solid tumor such as melanoma, head and neck, liver or kidney cancer. The rearrangement links TRBV5-6 to TRBJ1-2, with 7 bases that match TRBD1. Source: CD4+ or CD8+ T cells sorted from blood, taken in a trial of the OX40 agonist ivuxolimab. Here the CDR3 reads CASTRDSETIYGYTF. CDR3 nucleotides: TGTGCCAGCACCCGGGACAGCGAAACCATCTATGGCTACACCTTC.